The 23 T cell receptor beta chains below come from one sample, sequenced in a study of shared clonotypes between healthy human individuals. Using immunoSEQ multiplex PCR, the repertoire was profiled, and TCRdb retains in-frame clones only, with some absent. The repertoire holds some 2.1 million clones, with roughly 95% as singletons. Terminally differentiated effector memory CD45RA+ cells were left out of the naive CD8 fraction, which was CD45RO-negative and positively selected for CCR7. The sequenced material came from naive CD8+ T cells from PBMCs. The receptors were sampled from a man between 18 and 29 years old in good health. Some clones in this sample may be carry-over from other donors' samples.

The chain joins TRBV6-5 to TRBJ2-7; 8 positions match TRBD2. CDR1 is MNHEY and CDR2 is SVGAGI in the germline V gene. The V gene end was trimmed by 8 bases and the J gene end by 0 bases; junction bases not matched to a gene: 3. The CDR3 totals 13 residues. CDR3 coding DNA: TGTGCCAGCCGGGGGGGGGCCTCCTACGAGCAGTACTTC. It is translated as CASRGGASYEQYF.

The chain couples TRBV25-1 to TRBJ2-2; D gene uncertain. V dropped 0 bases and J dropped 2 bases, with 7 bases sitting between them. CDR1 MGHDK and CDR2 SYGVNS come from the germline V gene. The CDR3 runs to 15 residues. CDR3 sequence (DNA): TGTGCCAGCAGTGAATATTCTTTTAACACCGGGGAGCTGTTTTTT. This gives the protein CASSEYSFNTGELFF.

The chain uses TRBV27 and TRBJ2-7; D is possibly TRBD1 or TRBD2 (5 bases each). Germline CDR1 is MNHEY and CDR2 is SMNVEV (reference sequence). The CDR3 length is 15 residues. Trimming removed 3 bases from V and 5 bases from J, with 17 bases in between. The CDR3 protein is CASSLVGAPGNEQYF. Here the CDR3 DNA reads TGTGCCAGCAGTTTGGTCGGGGCCCCCGGGAACGAGCAGTACTTC.

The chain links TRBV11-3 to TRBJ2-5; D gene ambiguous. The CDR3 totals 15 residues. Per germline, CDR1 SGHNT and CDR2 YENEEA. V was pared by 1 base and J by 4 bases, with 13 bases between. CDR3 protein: CASSLASAVGETQYF. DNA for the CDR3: TGTGCCAGCAGCTTAGCCAGCGCAGTCGGAGAGACCCAGTACTTC.

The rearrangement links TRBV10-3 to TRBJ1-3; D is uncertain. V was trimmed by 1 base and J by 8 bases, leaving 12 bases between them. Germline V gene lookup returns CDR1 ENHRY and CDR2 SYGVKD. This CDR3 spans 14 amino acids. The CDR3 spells CAISELRADDTIYF. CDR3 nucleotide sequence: TGTGCCATCAGTGAGTTAAGGGCAGACGACACCATATATTTT.

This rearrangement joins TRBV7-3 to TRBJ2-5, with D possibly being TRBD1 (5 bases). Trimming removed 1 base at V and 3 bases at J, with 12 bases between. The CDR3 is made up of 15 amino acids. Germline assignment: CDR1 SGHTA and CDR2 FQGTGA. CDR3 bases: TGTGCCAGCAGCTTAAATTCAGGGCAGAAAGAGACCCAGTACTTC. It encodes CASSLNSGQKETQYF. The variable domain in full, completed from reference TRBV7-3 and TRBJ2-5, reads GAGVSQTPSNKVTEKGKYVELRCDPISGHTALYWYRQSLGQGPEFLIYFQGTGAADDSGLPNDRFFAVRPEGSVSTLKIQRTERGDSAVYLCASSLNSGQKETQYFGPGTRLLVL.

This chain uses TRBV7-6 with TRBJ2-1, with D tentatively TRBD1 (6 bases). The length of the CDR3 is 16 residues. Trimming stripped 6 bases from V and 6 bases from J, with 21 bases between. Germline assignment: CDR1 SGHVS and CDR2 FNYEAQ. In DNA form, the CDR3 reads TGTGCCAGCAGACCACAGGGCCGCGGTTCCCTCAATGAGCAGTTCTTC. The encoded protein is CASRPQGRGSLNEQFF.

CDR3 sequence (DNA): TGTGCCAGCAGTTTTTCAGTCCCCCCCATCAATGAGCAGTTCTTC. It yields the protein CASSFSVPPINEQFF. V gene TRBV27 combines with J gene TRBJ2-1; D gene unclear. This CDR3 comprises 15 residues. V was cut by 3 bases and J by 6 bases, with 15 bases left in between. CDR1 is MNHEY and CDR2 is SMNVEV in the germline V gene (reference sequence).

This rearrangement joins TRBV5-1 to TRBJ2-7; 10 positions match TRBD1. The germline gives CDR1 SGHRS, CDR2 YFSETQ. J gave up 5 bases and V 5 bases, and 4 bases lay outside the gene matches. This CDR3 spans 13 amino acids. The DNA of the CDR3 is TGCGCCAGCAGGGGGACAGGGGTTAACGAGCAGTACTTC. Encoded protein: CASRGTGVNEQYF.

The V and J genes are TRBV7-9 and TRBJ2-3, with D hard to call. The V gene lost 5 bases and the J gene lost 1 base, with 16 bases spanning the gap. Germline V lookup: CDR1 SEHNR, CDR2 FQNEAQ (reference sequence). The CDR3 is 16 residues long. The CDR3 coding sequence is TGTGCCAGCAGCCACGACGATACTCCAGGCACAGATACGCAGTATTTT. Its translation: CASSHDDTPGTDTQYF.

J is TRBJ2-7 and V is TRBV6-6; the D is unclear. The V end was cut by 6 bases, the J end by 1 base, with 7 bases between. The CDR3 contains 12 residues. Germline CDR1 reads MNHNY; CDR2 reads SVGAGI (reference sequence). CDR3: CASSTESYEQYF. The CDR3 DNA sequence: TGTGCCAGCAGCACCGAATCCTACGAGCAGTACTTC.

The CDR3 sequence: CASSSGTGWETQYF. CDR3 DNA: TGTGCCAGCAGCTCCGGGACAGGATGGGAGACCCAGTACTTC. The gene calls are TRBV27 and TRBJ2-5, with 8 bases fitting TRBD1. The ends lost 6 bases at V and 5 bases at J; junction bases unmatched: 8. CDR1 MNHEY and CDR2 SMNVEV come from the germline V gene (reference sequence). The CDR3 has 14 amino acids.

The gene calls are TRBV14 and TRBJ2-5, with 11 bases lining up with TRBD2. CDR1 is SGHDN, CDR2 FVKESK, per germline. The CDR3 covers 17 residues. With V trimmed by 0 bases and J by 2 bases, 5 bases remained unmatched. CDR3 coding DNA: TGTGCCAGCAGCCAAGAAACTAGCGGGAGCTTACAAGAGACCCAGTACTTC. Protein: CASSQETSGSLQETQYF.

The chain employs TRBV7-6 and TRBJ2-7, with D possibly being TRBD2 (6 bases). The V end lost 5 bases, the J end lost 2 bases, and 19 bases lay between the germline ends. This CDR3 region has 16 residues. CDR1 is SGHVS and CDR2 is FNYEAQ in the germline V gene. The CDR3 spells CASSPLGVAATYEQYF. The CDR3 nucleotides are TGTGCCAGCAGCCCCCTGGGGGTAGCGGCCACCTACGAGCAGTACTTC.

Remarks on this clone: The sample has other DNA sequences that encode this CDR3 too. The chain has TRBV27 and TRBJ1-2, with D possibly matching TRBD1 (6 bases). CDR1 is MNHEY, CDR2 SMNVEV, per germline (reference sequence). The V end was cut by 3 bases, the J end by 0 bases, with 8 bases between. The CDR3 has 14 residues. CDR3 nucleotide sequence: TGTGCCAGCAGTTTTACAGGGACTAACTATGGCTACACCTTC. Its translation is CASSFTGTNYGYTF.

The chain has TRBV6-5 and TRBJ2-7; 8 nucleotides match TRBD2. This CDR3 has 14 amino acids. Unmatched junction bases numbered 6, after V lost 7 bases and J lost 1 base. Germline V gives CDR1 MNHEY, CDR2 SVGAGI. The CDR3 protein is CASKTSAYSYEQYF. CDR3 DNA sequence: TGTGCCAGCAAGACTAGCGCATATTCCTACGAGCAGTACTTC.

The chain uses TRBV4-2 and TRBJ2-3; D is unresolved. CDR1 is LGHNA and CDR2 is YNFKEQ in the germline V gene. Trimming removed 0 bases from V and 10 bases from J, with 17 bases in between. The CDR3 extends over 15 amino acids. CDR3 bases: TGTGCCAGCAGCCAAGACCCCAAGTCTCCTGGTCCGCAGTATTTT. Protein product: CASSQDPKSPGPQYF.

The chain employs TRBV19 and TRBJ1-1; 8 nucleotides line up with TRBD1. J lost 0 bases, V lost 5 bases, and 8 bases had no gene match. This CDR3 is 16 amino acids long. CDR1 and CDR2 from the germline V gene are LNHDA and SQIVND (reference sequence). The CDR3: CASSATGEGMNTEAFF. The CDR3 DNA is TGTGCCAGTAGTGCGACAGGGGAAGGAATGAACACTGAAGCTTTCTTT. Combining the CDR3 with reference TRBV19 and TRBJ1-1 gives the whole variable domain DGGITQSPKYLFRKEGQNVTLSCEQNLNHDAMYWYRQDPGQGLRLIYYSQIVNDFQKGDIAEGYSVSREKKESFPLTVTSAQKNPTAFYLCASSATGEGMNTEAFFGQGTRLTVV.

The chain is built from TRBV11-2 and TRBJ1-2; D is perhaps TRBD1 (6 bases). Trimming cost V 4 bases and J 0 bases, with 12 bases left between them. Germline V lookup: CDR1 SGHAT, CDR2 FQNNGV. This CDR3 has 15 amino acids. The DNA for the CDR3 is TGTGCCAGCAGCTCTAGGACAGACCCTAACTATGGCTACACCTTC. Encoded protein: CASSSRTDPNYGYTF.

This CDR3 reads CASSDPMNTEAFF. CDR3 sequence (DNA): TGTGCCAGCAGCGACCCCATGAACACTGAAGCTTTCTTT. The V and J genes are TRBV9 and TRBJ1-1, with unresolved D. Trimming removed 3 bases at V and 0 bases at J, with 6 bases between. The CDR3 sequence is 13 residues long. Germline loops: CDR1 SGDLS, CDR2 YYNGEE.

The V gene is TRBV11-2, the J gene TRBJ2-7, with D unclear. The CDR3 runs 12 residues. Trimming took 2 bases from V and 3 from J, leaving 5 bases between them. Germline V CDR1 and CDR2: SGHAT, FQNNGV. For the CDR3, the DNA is TGTGCCAGCAGCTTAATCAGCTACGAGCAGTACTTC. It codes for CASSLISYEQYF.

CDR3 DNA: TGCGCCAGCAGCCAAGTAAGGTCTAGGGGAGAGACCCAGTACTTC. It specifies CASSQVRSRGETQYF. The gene calls are TRBV4-3 and TRBJ2-5; D may be TRBD1 (5 bases). This CDR3 region has 15 residues. Germline values: CDR1 LGHNA, CDR2 YSLEER. V was trimmed by 1 base and J by 4 bases, leaving 13 bases between them.

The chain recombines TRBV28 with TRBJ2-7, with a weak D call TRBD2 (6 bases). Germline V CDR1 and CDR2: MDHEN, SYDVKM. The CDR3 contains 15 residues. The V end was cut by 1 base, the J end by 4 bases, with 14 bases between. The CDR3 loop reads CASSLSRGSWYEQYF. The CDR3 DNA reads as TGTGCCAGCAGTTTATCCCGGGGGTCGTGGTACGAGCAGTACTTC.